This entry lists 24 T cell receptor beta chains sequenced from one sample in a study of T cell responses to AZD1222 COVID-19 vaccine. Some clones are missing from TCRdb's copy, which holds only in-frame ones; the method was immunoSEQ multiplex PCR. The table includes about 140,000 clones, approximately 90% detected once. The sequencing used peripheral blood, collected on day 0 of AZD1222 vaccination. Every receptor here comes from an adult in good health.

The rearrangement uses TRBV11-3 and TRBJ1-1; the match to TRBD1 covers 7 bases. Germline CDR1 is SGHNT and CDR2 is YENEEA. With 3 bases clipped from V and 6 bases from J, the junction kept 10 bases outside the gene matches. The CDR3 contains 15 residues. CDR3 DNA: TGTGCCAGCAGCTTTAGATATGGGACAGTAGCTGAAGCTTTCTTT. This encodes CASSFRYGTVAEAFF.

This clone was seen only a few times. V gene TRBV5-1 combines with J gene TRBJ2-5, with 10 nucleotides matching TRBD2. This CDR3 region has 15 residues. From germline, CDR1 is SGHRS and CDR2 YFSETQ. V lost 7 bases to trimming and J lost 2 bases; unmatched junction nucleotides: 8. This CDR3 is CASGLAGDIQETQYF. In DNA form, the CDR3 reads TGCGCCAGCGGGCTAGCGGGAGATATACAAGAGACCCAGTACTTC.

This chain joins TRBV30 and TRBJ1-1, with D uncertain. CDR3 length: 11 amino acids. Trimming cost V 2 bases and J 10 bases, with 11 bases left between them. Germline V gene data show CDR1 as GTSNPN and CDR2 as SVGIG (reference sequence). The CDR3 is CAWSSIVGAFF. In DNA form, the CDR3 reads TGTGCCTGGAGTTCGATAGTGGGAGCTTTCTTT.

The CDR3 region has the DNA TGTGCCAGCAGCTTAAACCAGGGAGGTGAAAAACTGTTTTTT. This gives the protein CASSLNQGGEKLFF. This chain uses TRBV7-9 with TRBJ1-4, with a possible D match to TRBD1 (5 bases). Looked up from germline, CDR1 is SEHNR and CDR2 is FQNEAQ (reference sequence). The CDR3 spans 14 residues. Between the trimmed V and J ends, which lost 2 bases and 7 bases, there was a span of 11 bases. The entire variable domain, with the rest obtained from reference TRBV7-9 and TRBJ1-4, is as follows: DTGVSQNPRHKITKRGQNVTFRCDPISEHNRLYWYRQTLGQGPEFLTYFQNEAQLEKSRLLSDRFSAERPKGSFSTLEIQRTEQGDSAMYLCASSLNQGGEKLFFGSGTQLSVL.

The rearrangement uses TRBV7-9 and TRBJ2-3, with TRBD2 matching over 8 bases. Germline values: CDR1 SEHNR, CDR2 FQNEAQ (reference sequence). V gave up 3 bases and J gave up 4 bases; unmatched junction bases: 6. CDR3 length: 15 amino acids. The CDR3 reads CASSFWSGGADTQYF. The CDR3 DNA sequence: TGTGCCAGCAGCTTTTGGTCGGGAGGGGCAGATACGCAGTATTTT.

The chain recombines TRBV24-1 with TRBJ2-2, with D perhaps TRBD2 (5 bases). The CDR3 has 14 amino acids. The germline V gene has CDR1 KGHDR and CDR2 SFDVKD. Trimming pared 5 bases from V and 8 bases from J, leaving 14 bases between. The CDR3 loop is CATSASGRSGELFF. In DNA, the CDR3 is TGTGCCACCAGTGCCTCGGGAAGATCGGGGGAGCTGTTTTTT.

This clone was observed at least ten times. V usage is TRBV19 and J usage is TRBJ2-7; D unclear. Trimming took 3 bases from V and 4 from J, leaving 16 bases between them. CDR3 length: 15 amino acids. CDR1 and CDR2 from the germline V gene are LNHDA and SQIVND (reference sequence). The CDR3 nucleotides are TGTGCCAGTAGTATCGCGGCGTGGTCATCTTACGAGCAGTACTTC. Translation gives CASSIAAWSSYEQYF.

V and J are TRBV9 and TRBJ2-2; D uncertain. The CDR3 has 15 amino acids. Germline V gives CDR1 SGDLS, CDR2 YYNGEE. V lost 4 bases, J lost 1 base, and 11 bases lay in between. The CDR3 DNA reads TGTGCCAGCAGCCCTAAAGTAGGGAACACCGGGGAGCTGTTTTTT. As protein: CASSPKVGNTGELFF.

V is TRBV15 and J is TRBJ1-6, with 8 bases matching TRBD1. The CDR3 is made up of 15 amino acids. With V trimmed by 3 bases and J by 7 bases, 5 bases remained unmatched. Germline CDR1 LNHNV, CDR2 YYDKDF (reference sequence). CDR3 residues: CATSREQGDNSPLHF. The CDR3 nucleotides read TGTGCCACCAGCAGGGAACAGGGGGACAATTCACCCCTCCACTTT.

The DNA of the CDR3 is TGTGCCAGCAGTTCCATGGGACTAGCGGGTACCGGGGAGCTGTTTTTT. Protein sequence: CASSSMGLAGTGELFF. The rearrangement uses TRBV6-6 and TRBJ2-2, with TRBD2 matching 12 bases. The J segment lost 5 bases and the V segment lost 4 bases, leaving 5 bases of the junction unmatched. Germline lookup yields CDR1 MNHNY and CDR2 SVGAGI (reference sequence). This CDR3 is 16 amino acids long.

In its sample, this clone was seen a few times. The gene calls are TRBV10-1 and TRBJ2-2, with a weak D call TRBD1 (5 bases). CDR3 length equals 13 residues. The V end lost 4 bases, the J end lost 6 bases, and 9 bases lay between the germline ends. The germline V gene encodes CDR1 WNHNN and CDR2 SYGVQD (reference sequence). CDR3 sequence (DNA): TGCGCCAGCAGTGTAGCAGGGCCCGGGGAGCTGTTTTTT. Its protein product is CASSVAGPGELFF.

The chain combines TRBV10-2 with TRBJ2-7; tentatively, D is TRBD1 (6 bases). The germline V gene encodes CDR1 WSHSY and CDR2 SAAADI. The CDR3 covers 14 residues. Trimming stripped 6 bases from V and 3 bases from J, with 15 bases between. Here the CDR3 reads CASRKPSTGYEQYF. As DNA, the CDR3 is TGCGCCAGCAGGAAACCCTCGACAGGCTACGAGCAGTACTTC.

This sequence joins TRBV4-2 and TRBJ2-7; 10 bases map to TRBD1. V shed 10 bases and J 4 bases; nucleotides not matched to a gene: 13. CDR3 length: 15 amino acids. Per germline, CDR1 LGHNA and CDR2 YNFKEQ. CDR3 DNA: TGTGCCATATCTCAACCGGGACAGGGGTATTACGAGCAGTACTTC. This translates into CAISQPGQGYYEQYF.

As regards this clone: The same CDR3 arises from other DNA sequences in this sample as well. This chain joins TRBV6-5 and TRBJ1-1, with D maybe TRBD1 (6 bases). V was shortened by 2 bases and J by 6 bases, with 10 bases between the two germline ends. The CDR3 is made up of 13 amino acids. Germline values: CDR1 MNHEY, CDR2 SVGAGI. Here the CDR3 DNA reads TGTGCCAGCAGTTACAACAGGGTGGCTGAAGCTTTCTTT. Its protein is CASSYNRVAEAFF.

The chain joins TRBV2 to TRBJ2-7, with unresolved D. This CDR3 spans 12 amino acids. Trimming shortened V by 2 bases and J by 2 bases, and 4 bases separated the two germline ends. Looked up from germline, CDR1 is SNHLY and CDR2 is FYNNEI. CDR3 bases: TGTGCCAGCAGTGAAAGAACCTACGAGCAGTACTTC. Its translation: CASSERTYEQYF.

The rearrangement links TRBV4-1 to TRBJ1-1, with D maybe TRBD1 (5 bases). Trimming pared 10 bases from V and 0 bases from J, leaving 18 bases between. Germline V gene lookup returns CDR1 MGHRA and CDR2 YSYEKL. The CDR3 is 15 amino acids. The CDR3 sequence is CATGDPRGVNTEAFF. CDR3 in DNA: TGCGCCACGGGGGACCCGCGGGGGGTGAACACTGAAGCTTTCTTT.

The J gene is TRBJ2-1, the V gene TRBV28; the D is unclear. In germline, CDR1 is MDHEN, CDR2 SYDVKM. Trimming pared 7 bases from V and 6 bases from J, leaving 13 bases between. There are 13 residues in the CDR3. The CDR3 DNA reads TGTGCCAGCACCCGTAATGAGGTCAATGAGCAGTTCTTC. Translating gives CASTRNEVNEQFF.

This chain uses TRBV20-1 with TRBJ2-5; D may correspond to TRBD1 or TRBD2 (6 bases each). The CDR3 length is 12 residues. V was trimmed by 3 bases and J by 5 bases, leaving 10 bases between them. CDR1 and CDR2 from the germline V gene are DFQATT and SNEGSKA (reference sequence). The CDR3 coding sequence is TGCAGTGCTAGTGGGGGGCGTGAGACCCAGTACTTC. Its protein is CSASGGRETQYF.

The gene calls are TRBV4-1 and TRBJ2-1, with no clear D. The CDR3 totals 13 residues. The germline V gene encodes CDR1 MGHRA and CDR2 YSYEKL. V lost 1 base and J lost 2, with 3 bases in between. The CDR3 DNA reads TGCGCCAGCAGCCAAGTGCCCTACAATGAGCAGTTCTTC. Translated: CASSQVPYNEQFF.

The V and J genes are TRBV6-5 and TRBJ2-7, with a tentative D call TRBD1 (7 bases). V lost 5 bases and J lost 4, with 18 bases in between. Germline-derived CDR1 and CDR2 are MNHEY and SVGAGI. The CDR3 sequence is 15 residues long. The CDR3 sequence is CASSTPGGLRYEQYF. The CDR3 DNA reads TGTGCCAGCAGTACGCCAGGGGGACTTCGGTACGAGCAGTACTTC.

The CDR3 nucleotides read TGTGCCAGCAAGCGTGGTAATGGCTACACCTTC. Translation: CASKRGNGYTF. The chain couples TRBV2 to TRBJ1-2, with no clear D. Germline CDR1 is SNHLY and CDR2 is FYNNEI. V lost 7 bases to trimming and J lost 6 bases, with 9 bases between them. The length of the CDR3 is 11 residues.

The chain combines TRBV10-2 with TRBJ1-5; a weak D match, TRBD1 (5 bases). Looked up from germline, CDR1 is WSHSY and CDR2 is SAAADI. The CDR3 covers 15 residues. Trimming removed 3 bases from V and 0 bases from J, with 9 bases in between. This CDR3 reads CASSDRGDSNQPQHF. As DNA, the CDR3 is TGCGCCAGCAGTGACCGAGGGGATAGCAATCAGCCCCAGCATTTT.

This chain connects TRBV6-6 to TRBJ1-5; a possible D gene is TRBD1 (5 bases). Germline lookup yields CDR1 MNHNY and CDR2 SVGAGI (reference sequence). This CDR3 is 15 amino acids long. The ends were cut back, 1 base at V and 7 bases at J, with 14 bases in the middle. For the CDR3, the DNA is TGTGCCAGCAGTTACTTACGGGACGGAAAGCAGCCCCAGCATTTT. This gives the protein CASSYLRDGKQPQHF.

The chain is built from TRBV6-5 and TRBJ1-2; TRBD1 matches 9 bases. Germline CDR1 reads MNHEY; CDR2 reads SVGAGI. V trimming: 7 bases; J trimming: 7 bases; junction bases outside the gene matches: 7. The CDR3 length is 13 residues. The CDR3 coding sequence is TGTGCCAGCACTCGGGACAGGGTCCTTGGCTACACCTTC. It specifies CASTRDRVLGYTF.